The 26 T cell receptor beta chains below come from one sample, sequenced in a study of blood T cell repertoires in COVID-19. The repertoire was sequenced with immunoSEQ multiplex PCR; TCRdb's copy has only in-frame clones and lacks some. The sample consists of more than 150,000 clones, 60% to 80% of them appearing once. Sequencing was carried out using peripheral blood. Every receptor here comes from a woman between 65 and 79 years old with acute or convalescent COVID-19.

In its sample, this clone was seen a few times. V usage is TRBV5-1 and J usage is TRBJ2-7; 9 nucleotides agree with TRBD1. CDR1 is SGHRS and CDR2 is YFSETQ in the germline V gene. This CDR3 has 15 amino acids. The junction had 11 bases not matched to a gene; V was cut back by 3 bases and J by 7 bases. CDR3 residues: CASSSGQGQGEEQYF. The CDR3 nucleotides read TGCGCCAGCAGCTCCGGACAGGGGCAGGGGGAAGAGCAGTACTTC. Variable domain in full (rest from reference TRBV5-1 and TRBJ2-7): KAGVTQTPRYLIKTRGQQVTLSCSPISGHRSVSWYQQTPGQGLQFLFEYFSETQRNKGNFPGRFSGRQFSNSRSEMNVSTLELGDSALYLCASSSGQGQGEEQYFGPGTRLTVT.

The chain has TRBV7-3 and TRBJ2-5, with 7 bases matching TRBD1. The CDR3 totals 15 residues. After removal of 0 bases from V and 2 bases from J, the junction contained 3 bases not matched to a gene. Germline CDR1 and CDR2: SGHTA and FQGTGA. CDR3 DNA: TGTGCCAGCAGCTTAACGGGACAGAATCAAGAGACCCAGTACTTC. This encodes CASSLTGQNQETQYF.

The chain has TRBV2 and TRBJ1-1; D is possibly TRBD1 (6 bases). This CDR3 comprises 11 residues. Trimming stripped 8 bases from V and 2 bases from J, with 6 bases between. The germline CDR1 and CDR2 sequences are SNHLY and FYNNEI. The CDR3 spells CASGGNTEAFF. CDR3 DNA: TGTGCCAGCGGGGGCAACACTGAAGCTTTCTTT.

The chain links TRBV7-9 to TRBJ1-1; D is unresolved. The CDR3 consists of 13 residues. V lost 6 bases to trimming and J lost 4 bases, with 12 bases between them. CDR1 and CDR2 (germline): SEHNR, FQNEAQ (reference sequence). The CDR3 coding sequence is TGTGCCAGCAGATCAAACCGCGCCACTGAAGCTTTCTTT. This gives the protein CASRSNRATEAFF.

Only one count was recorded for this clone. The CDR3, as DNA: TGTGCCAGCAGTCCCAGCGCCAACAATGAGCAGTTCTTC. The encoded protein is CASSPSANNEQFF. J is TRBJ2-1 and V is TRBV12-3 or TRBV12-4, with unresolved D. The CDR3 spans 13 residues. Between the trimmed V and J ends, which lost 5 bases and 5 bases, there was a span of 10 bases.

As DNA, the CDR3 is TGTGCCAGCTCACCCAGGGTCTCCAGGGACACCGGGGAGCTGTTTTTT. Amino acid sequence: CASSPRVSRDTGELFF. The J gene is TRBJ2-2, the V gene TRBV18; a weak D match, TRBD1 (5 bases). Germline V lookup: CDR1 KGHSH, CDR2 LQKENI. This CDR3 contains 16 residues. Trimming cost V 3 bases and J 3 bases, with 14 bases left between them.

This chain links TRBV19 with TRBJ2-5; 16 bases line up with TRBD2. The CDR3 has 18 residues. The V segment lost 5 bases and the J segment 6 bases; nucleotides outside the gene matches: 12. CDR1 is LNHDA and CDR2 is SQIVND in the germline V gene (reference sequence). The CDR3 here is CASSQGLAGGPVEQTQYF. The CDR3 nucleotides are TGTGCCAGTAGTCAGGGACTAGCGGGAGGGCCAGTAGAGCAGACCCAGTACTTC.

The V and J genes are TRBV7-9 and TRBJ2-5, with 11 nucleotides matching TRBD2. The CDR3 is made up of 16 amino acids. CDR1 and CDR2 from the germline V gene are SEHNR and FQNEAQ (reference sequence). With V trimmed by 3 bases and J by 5 bases, 8 bases remained unmatched. The CDR3 nucleotides are TGTGCCAGCAGCTTCGCTAGCGGGAGGATCGGGGAGACCCAGTACTTC. Translated: CASSFASGRIGETQYF.

J is TRBJ2-5 and V is TRBV2; 8 bases agree with TRBD2. V gave up 2 bases and J gave up 3 bases; unmatched junction bases: 5. The CDR3 consists of 15 residues. The germline V gene encodes CDR1 SNHLY and CDR2 FYNNEI. The CDR3 protein is CASSELAGSEETQYF. CDR3 sequence (DNA): TGTGCCAGCAGTGAACTAGCGGGCTCTGAAGAGACCCAGTACTTC.

The rearrangement links TRBV6-2 or TRBV6-3 to TRBJ1-2, with 9 positions matching TRBD1. With V trimmed by 5 bases and J by 8 bases, 12 bases remained unmatched. This CDR3 has 15 amino acids. CDR1 is MNHEY, CDR2 SVGEGT, per germline. CDR3 sequence: CASSPSKTGGSGYTF. The CDR3, as DNA: TGTGCCAGCAGTCCATCAAAGACAGGGGGGAGCGGCTACACCTTC.

This clone has just a few counts. This chain uses TRBV29-1 with TRBJ2-7; 7 nucleotides agree with TRBD1. Looked up from germline, CDR1 is SQVTM and CDR2 is ANQGSEA. V was clipped by 4 bases and J by 3 bases; unmatched bases: 3. CDR3 length: 12 amino acids. DNA of the CDR3: TGCAGCGTTGTCGGGACAGTCTACGAGCAGTACTTC. Translation: CSVVGTVYEQYF.

This sequence joins TRBV6-5 and TRBJ1-6; the D is unclear. Germline V gives CDR1 MNHEY, CDR2 SVGAGI. V lost 3 bases to trimming and J lost 8 bases, with 5 bases between them. This CDR3 has 12 residues. For the CDR3, the DNA is TGTGCCAGCAGTTATTTAGATTCACCCCTCCACTTT. This sequence encodes CASSYLDSPLHF.

The V and J genes are TRBV25-1 and TRBJ2-3; tentatively, D is TRBD2 (6 bases). Germline lookup yields CDR1 MGHDK and CDR2 SYGVNS. Between the trimmed V and J ends, which lost 1 base and 4 bases, there was a span of 12 bases. The CDR3 has 15 residues. DNA for the CDR3: TGTGCCAGCAGTGAATTCGGGAGTTCGGCAGATACGCAGTATTTT. This gives the protein CASSEFGSSADTQYF.

The V and J genes are TRBV30 and TRBJ1-4, with a tentative D call TRBD1 (6 bases). The CDR3 loop spans 14 amino acids. Trimming pared 2 bases from V and 3 bases from J, leaving 10 bases between. From germline, CDR1 is GTSNPN and CDR2 SVGIG (reference sequence). CDR3 in DNA: TGTGCCTGGAGTTCAGGGGTAGCTAATGAAAAACTGTTTTTT. Translated: CAWSSGVANEKLFF.

This clone appeared once. V usage is TRBV30 and J usage is TRBJ2-1; TRBD2 matches 9 bases. The CDR3 has 15 residues. Trimming cost V 8 bases and J 6 bases; bases outside gene matches: 14. The V gene's germline CDR1 is GTSNPN and CDR2 SVGIG (reference sequence). The CDR3 nucleotides are TGTGCCATCCAGACAGCGGGAGGTGGTTTCAATGAGCAGTTCTTC. As protein: CAIQTAGGGFNEQFF.

The rearrangement links TRBV6-1 to TRBJ2-1; TRBD2 matches at 12 bases. J was trimmed by 4 bases and V by 4 bases; bases with no gene match: 8. The CDR3 sequence is 17 residues long. CDR1 is MNHNS, CDR2 SASEGT, per germline. CDR3 nucleotides: TGTGCCAGCAGTGTCCCGGGACTAGCGGGCCTATACAATGAGCAGTTCTTC. Protein: CASSVPGLAGLYNEQFF.

This clone was recorded a few times. The rearrangement uses TRBV10-1 and TRBJ2-1, with 7 positions matching TRBD2. Trimming took 3 bases from V and 7 from J; bases not matched to a gene: 9. CDR3 length: 15 amino acids. Germline values: CDR1 WNHNN, CDR2 SYGVQD (reference sequence). The CDR3 region has the DNA TGCGCCAGCAGTGATAGGGAGGGGAGGGGTAATGAGCAGTTCTTC. Translating it yields CASSDREGRGNEQFF.

The CDR3 nucleotides read TGTGCCAGCAGCCCTAGCGGACAGGGCTGGGGCTATGGCTACACCTTC. Amino acid sequence: CASSPSGQGWGYGYTF. The V gene is TRBV3-1 (or the pseudogene TRBV3-2), the J gene TRBJ1-2; 8 bases are shared with TRBD1. V gave up 4 bases and J gave up 4 bases; unmatched junction bases: 11. Germline CDR1 and CDR2: LGHDT and YNNKEL (reference sequence). The CDR3 sequence is 16 residues long.

This clone was seen a handful of times. The genes are TRBV7-2 and TRBJ2-4, with a weak D call TRBD2 (6 bases). V was cut by 5 bases and J by 0 bases, with 8 bases left in between. Germline CDR1 and CDR2: SGHTA and FQGNSA. CDR3 length: 14 amino acids. CDR3 coding DNA: TGTGCCAGCAGCCCGGGACTAGCCAAAAACATTCAGTACTTC. Translation gives CASSPGLAKNIQYF.

In its sample, this clone was seen a few times. The chain combines TRBV7-2 with TRBJ2-1; perhaps TRBD1 as D (6 bases). Germline CDR1 is SGHTA and CDR2 is FQGNSA. V lost 3 bases, J lost 5 bases, and 11 bases lay in between. The CDR3 sequence is 14 residues long. The CDR3 loop is CASSFGQGNNEQFF. DNA of the CDR3: TGTGCCAGCAGCTTCGGTCAGGGGAACAATGAGCAGTTCTTC. Combining the CDR3 with reference TRBV7-2 and TRBJ2-1 gives the whole variable domain GAGVSQSPSNKVTEKGKDVELRCDPISGHTALYWYRQSLGQGLEFLIYFQGNSAPDKSGLPSDRFSAERTGGSVSTLTIQRTQQEDSAVYLCASSFGQGNNEQFFGPGTRLTVL.

The genes are TRBV9 and TRBJ2-1, with D possibly being TRBD1 (5 bases). V gave up 3 bases and J gave up 5 bases, with 9 bases separating them. The germline V gene has CDR1 SGDLS and CDR2 YYNGEE. The CDR3 sequence is 13 residues long. CDR3 sequence (DNA): TGTGCCAGCAGCGCCGACAGAAACAATGAGCAGTTCTTC. It codes for CASSADRNNEQFF.

The chain uses TRBV14 and TRBJ2-1; 13 bases are shared with TRBD2. Germline assignment: CDR1 SGHDN and CDR2 FVKESK. V was clipped by 0 bases and J by 6 bases; unmatched bases: 2. The CDR3 spans 16 residues. The CDR3 loop reads CASSQELAGGPNEQFF. The DNA for the CDR3 is TGTGCCAGCAGCCAAGAACTAGCGGGAGGGCCCAATGAGCAGTTCTTC.

This sequence joins TRBV5-1 and TRBJ2-7; 8 bases line up with TRBD1. Germline CDR1 SGHRS, CDR2 YFSETQ. Trimming removed 5 bases from V and 1 base from J; junction bases left unmatched: 8. The CDR3 is made up of 15 amino acids. The DNA for the CDR3 is TGCGCCAGCAGAACCGGACAGGGTGGATCCTACGAGCAGTACTTC. Encoded protein: CASRTGQGGSYEQYF.

The chain is built from TRBV18 and TRBJ1-2; TRBD1 agrees at 7 bases. Per germline, CDR1 KGHSH and CDR2 LQKENI. The CDR3 is 13 amino acids. V shed 4 bases and J 6 bases; nucleotides not matched to a gene: 5. For the CDR3, the DNA is TGTGCCAGCTCACGTGACAGGGAGGATGGCTACACCTTC. Protein sequence: CASSRDREDGYTF.

V usage is TRBV4-1 and J usage is TRBJ2-1; 10 bases are a match to TRBD2. Germline V gives CDR1 MGHRA, CDR2 YSYEKL. J was trimmed by 2 bases and V by 0 bases; bases with no gene match: 4. This CDR3 has 17 amino acids. DNA of the CDR3: TGCGCCAGCAGCCAAGACCTAGCGGGAGTAACCTACAATGAGCAGTTCTTC. Protein: CASSQDLAGVTYNEQFF.

The chain has TRBV25-1 and TRBJ2-3; TRBD1 agrees at 11 bases. This CDR3 has 14 amino acids. Germline V lookup: CDR1 MGHDK, CDR2 SYGVNS. With 8 bases clipped from V and 2 bases from J, the junction kept 3 bases outside the gene matches. CDR3: CASSGQGDTDTQYF. Written as DNA, the CDR3 is TGTGCCAGCTCGGGACAGGGGGACACAGATACGCAGTATTTT. The entire variable domain, with the rest obtained from reference TRBV25-1 and TRBJ2-3, is as follows: EADIYQTPRYLVIGTGKKITLECSQTMGHDKMYWYQQDPGMELHLIHYSYGVNSTEKGDLSSESTVSRIRTEHFPLTLESARPSHTSQYLCASSGQGDTDTQYFGPGTRLTVL.